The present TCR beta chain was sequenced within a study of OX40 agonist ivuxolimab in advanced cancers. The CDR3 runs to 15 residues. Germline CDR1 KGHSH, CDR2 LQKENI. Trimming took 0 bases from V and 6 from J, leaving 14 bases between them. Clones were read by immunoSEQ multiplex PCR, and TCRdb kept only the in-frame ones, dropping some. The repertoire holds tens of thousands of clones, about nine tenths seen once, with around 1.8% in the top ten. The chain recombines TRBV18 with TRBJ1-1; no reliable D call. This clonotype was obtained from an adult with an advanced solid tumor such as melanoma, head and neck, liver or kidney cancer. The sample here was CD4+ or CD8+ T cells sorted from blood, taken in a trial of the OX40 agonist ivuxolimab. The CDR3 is CASSPPVGLEAEAFF. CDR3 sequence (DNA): TGTGCCAGCTCACCACCGGTAGGACTTGAGGCTGAAGCTTTCTTT. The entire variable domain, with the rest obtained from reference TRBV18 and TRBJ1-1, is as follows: NAGVMQNPRHLVRRRGQEARLRCSPMKGHSHVYWYRQLPEEGLKFMVYLQKENIIDESGMPKERFSAEFPKEGPSILRIQQVVRGDSAAYFCASSPPVGLEAEAFFGQGTRLTVV.